These 5 T cell receptor beta chains share one sample of origin, sequenced in a study of blood T cell repertoires in COVID-19. The data were produced by immunoSEQ multiplex PCR, yet TCRdb's version contains in-frame clones alone and is incomplete. The sample holds about 70,000 clones; 75% to 90% are singletons and the top ten take about 12%. The source material was peripheral blood. The receptors stem from a human donor in a cohort sampled during active COVID-19.

In its sample, this clone was seen once. V is TRBV5-6 and J is TRBJ1-2; 10 nucleotides agree with TRBD1. The CDR3 covers 16 residues. V dropped 0 bases and J dropped 7; count of bases not matched to a gene: 9. CDR1 and CDR2 from the germline V gene are SGHDT and YYEEEE. Written as DNA, the CDR3 is TGTGCCAGCAGCTTGGCCGCGACAGGGGGCAGGGGTGGCTACACCTTC. It is translated as CASSLAATGGRGGYTF.

This chain connects TRBV7-9 to TRBJ1-2; D gene ambiguous. V gave up 8 bases and J gave up 4 bases, with 17 bases separating them. The germline V gene encodes CDR1 SEHNR and CDR2 FQNEAQ (reference sequence). CDR3 length: 14 amino acids. The CDR3 DNA sequence: TGTGCCAGCGTGCGGGATAATAGCCTCTATGGCTACACCTTC. Its protein product is CASVRDNSLYGYTF.

In its sample, this clone was seen a few times. The CDR3 region is CASSPTSEAEQFF. In nucleotides, the CDR3 is TGTGCCAGCAGTCCCACCTCGGAGGCGGAGCAGTTCTTC. The rearrangement uses TRBV27 and TRBJ2-1; weak D call: TRBD2 (5 bases). The CDR3 spans 13 residues. Germline values: CDR1 MNHEY, CDR2 SMNVEV (reference sequence). V gave up 5 bases and J gave up 10 bases, with 15 bases separating them.

The J gene is TRBJ1-6, the V gene TRBV6-5; TRBD1 aligns across 8 bases. The V segment lost 8 bases and the J segment 5 bases; nucleotides outside the gene matches: 5. The germline V gene encodes CDR1 MNHEY and CDR2 SVGAGI. The CDR3 is 14 amino acids. The CDR3 sequence is CASLAQGDNSPLHF. DNA for the CDR3: TGTGCCAGCCTCGCACAGGGGGATAATTCACCCCTCCACTTT.

The V and J genes are TRBV6-5 and TRBJ1-1; D perhaps matches TRBD1 (5 bases). Trimming pared 2 bases from V and 3 bases from J, leaving 7 bases between. Germline CDR1 and CDR2: MNHEY and SVGAGI. The CDR3 loop spans 13 amino acids. The CDR3 sequence is CASSYKGDTEAFF. CDR3 in DNA: TGTGCCAGCAGTTACAAAGGGGACACTGAAGCTTTCTTT.